The 20 T cell receptor beta chains below come from one sample, sequenced in a study of T cell responses to AZD1222 COVID-19 vaccine. TCRdb's copy holds only in-frame clones and misses some; the assay was immunoSEQ multiplex PCR. The sample lists about 53,000 clones, less than 85% occurring once. This sample comprised peripheral blood, obtained on day 0 of AZD1222 vaccination. Receptor source: an adult in good health.

The chain uses TRBV29-1 and TRBJ2-5; D assignment may be TRBD1 or TRBD2 (6 bases each). Per germline, CDR1 SQVTM and CDR2 ANQGSEA. This CDR3 is 11 amino acids long. V lost 7 bases and J lost 7, with 13 bases in between. The CDR3 sequence: CSDFGGGTQYF. The CDR3 DNA is TGCAGCGACTTCGGAGGGGGGACCCAGTACTTC.

The V gene is TRBV7-8, the J gene TRBJ2-7; D might be TRBD1 (6 bases). Germline V gene lookup returns CDR1 SGHVS and CDR2 FQNEAQ. The CDR3 has 14 amino acids. The germline V and J ends were trimmed by 6 bases and 4 bases, with 16 bases remaining between them. CDR3 amino acids: CASSSRTDAYEQYF. The CDR3 DNA reads as TGTGCCAGCAGTTCCAGGACAGACGCTTACGAGCAGTACTTC. Looking up the rest from reference TRBV7-8 and TRBJ2-7 gives the full variable domain: GAGVSQSPRYKVAKRGQDVALRCDPISGHVSLFWYQQALGQGPEFLTYFQNEAQLDKSGLPSDRFFAERPEGSVSTLKIQRTQQEDSAVYLCASSSRTDAYEQYFGPGTRLTVT.

The rearrangement joins TRBV7-2 to TRBJ2-7; a possible D gene is TRBD2 (6 bases). Per the germline V gene, CDR1 is SGHTA and CDR2 is FQGNSA. V shed 3 bases and J shed 2 bases, with 14 bases lying between them. The CDR3 is 15 residues long. The DNA of the CDR3 is TGTGCCAGCAGCTTCTCGGGCGGGACCGCCTACGAGCAGTACTTC. Amino acids: CASSFSGGTAYEQYF.

The chain combines TRBV6-6 with TRBJ2-5; D unclear. The CDR3 extends over 15 amino acids. Trimming removed 4 bases at V and 0 bases at J, with 12 bases between. Germline V CDR1 and CDR2: MNHNY, SVGAGI (reference sequence). The CDR3 reads CASSSTDRNQETQYF. CDR3 coding DNA: TGTGCCAGCAGTTCCACGGACCGAAACCAAGAGACCCAGTACTTC.

This rearrangement joins TRBV5-1 to TRBJ2-1; D may be TRBD1 (6 bases). The germline V gene encodes CDR1 SGHRS and CDR2 YFSETQ. Between the trimmed V and J ends, which lost 2 bases and 4 bases, there was a span of 13 bases. This CDR3 spans 15 amino acids. The CDR3 loop reads CASSLPRTDYNEQFF. The CDR3 nucleotides read TGCGCCAGCAGCTTACCCCGGACAGATTACAATGAGCAGTTCTTC.

V usage is TRBV5-1 and J usage is TRBJ2-5; TRBD2 might be the D (5 bases). The germline V and J ends were trimmed by 7 bases and 5 bases, with 15 bases remaining between them. The CDR3 loop spans 13 amino acids. Germline CDR1 and CDR2: SGHRS and YFSETQ. The CDR3 region has the DNA TGCGCCAGCCGGGATTTCCCCGGTGAGACCCAGTACTTC. Translation gives CASRDFPGETQYF.

The J gene is TRBJ1-1, the V gene TRBV18; D may be TRBD1 (5 bases). V was clipped by 5 bases and J by 1 base, with 14 bases between them. The CDR3 covers 15 residues. CDR1 and CDR2 from the germline V gene are KGHSH and LQKENI. The CDR3 DNA follows: TGTGCCAGCTCAACCTCCGGGACGGAGAACACTGAAGCTTTCTTT. It is translated as CASSTSGTENTEAFF.

The rearrangement uses TRBV2 and TRBJ1-4; 11 positions match TRBD1. This CDR3 comprises 18 residues. Losses at the gene ends were 6 bases for V and 5 bases for J; bases not matched to a gene: 14. In germline, CDR1 is SNHLY, CDR2 FYNNEI. The CDR3 region has the DNA TGTGCCAGCAGCTCAGGGACAGGGGGGACGAGGCGCAATGAAAAACTGTTTTTT. It translates to CASSSGTGGTRRNEKLFF.

The rearrangement uses TRBV6-4 and TRBJ1-4; no reliable D call. The length of the CDR3 is 12 residues. Per the germline V gene, CDR1 is MRHNA and CDR2 is SNTAGT. V was pared by 8 bases and J by 6 bases, with 10 bases between. The CDR3 reads CASCREDEKLFF. The CDR3 DNA sequence: TGTGCCAGCTGCCGGGAAGATGAAAAACTGTTTTTT.

The rearrangement links TRBV19 to TRBJ2-2; 7 nucleotides line up with TRBD2. Germline CDR1 LNHDA, CDR2 SQIVND (reference sequence). This CDR3 has 15 amino acids. J lost 3 bases, V lost 4 bases, and 5 bases had no gene match. The CDR3 sequence: CASSRTRGDTGELFF. As DNA, the CDR3 is TGTGCCAGTAGTAGGACTAGAGGGGACACCGGGGAGCTGTTTTTT.

V gene TRBV6-6 combines with J gene TRBJ1-5; the D is unclear. Germline CDR1 MNHNY, CDR2 SVGAGI (reference sequence). V shed 3 bases and J shed 0 bases, with 9 bases lying between them. The CDR3 is 15 amino acids. This CDR3 reads CASSYFSGSNQPQHF. CDR3 bases: TGTGCCAGCAGTTATTTCTCGGGTAGCAATCAGCCCCAGCATTTT.

This clone was seen only a few times. The chain carries TRBV5-1 and TRBJ1-1; 11 positions agree with TRBD1. The CDR3 is made up of 17 amino acids. Germline CDR1 and CDR2: SGHRS and YFSETQ. The V segment lost 4 bases and the J segment 4 bases; nucleotides outside the gene matches: 12. In DNA, the CDR3 is TGCGCCAGCAGCGGCGGACAGGGGGCGAGAATGGGCACTGAAGCTTTCTTT. Its protein product is CASSGGQGARMGTEAFF.

The chain couples TRBV6-5 to TRBJ1-2; TRBD1 is a possible D gene (6 bases). Looked up from germline, CDR1 is MNHEY and CDR2 is SVGAGI. V was pared by 6 bases and J by 5 bases, with 13 bases between. CDR3 length equals 13 residues. Here the CDR3 reads CASRGGPPYGYTF. CDR3 DNA sequence: TGTGCCAGCAGGGGGGGGCCGCCATATGGCTACACCTTC.

This clone was picked up one time. The chain carries TRBV5-1 and TRBJ2-1; the match to TRBD1 covers 7 bases. The CDR3 has 15 amino acids. Germline-derived CDR1 and CDR2 are SGHRS and YFSETQ. The trim removed 3 bases at V and 4 bases at J, leaving 7 bases unmatched. The CDR3: CASSYTGQSYNEQFF. In DNA, the CDR3 is TGCGCCAGCAGCTACACGGGACAGAGTTACAATGAGCAGTTCTTC.

This chain joins TRBV11-2 and TRBJ1-1; possibly TRBD1 for D (5 bases). With 0 bases removed from V and 6 bases from J, the gap between germline ends came to 14 bases. Germline assignment: CDR1 SGHAT and CDR2 FQNNGV. CDR3 length: 15 amino acids. The CDR3 DNA reads TGTGCCAGCAGCTTAGACTCGGGGTCGGGGGCTGAAGCTTTCTTT. Protein sequence: CASSLDSGSGAEAFF.

The chain carries TRBV12-3 or TRBV12-4 and TRBJ1-2; perhaps TRBD1 as D (5 bases). Trimming left V 7 bases short and J 6 bases short, with 15 bases between. This CDR3 contains 13 residues. CDR3: CASNRDQGDGYTF. The CDR3 DNA reads TGTGCCAGCAACCGGGACCAGGGCGATGGCTACACCTTC.

The chain is built from TRBV7-2 and TRBJ2-7; D is unclear. The CDR3 spans 12 residues. V gave up 2 bases and J gave up 3 bases, with 5 bases separating them. Germline CDR1 and CDR2: SGHTA and FQGNSA. The CDR3 nucleotides read TGTGCCAGCAGCTTATTCGGCTACGAGCAGTACTTC. Its protein product is CASSLFGYEQYF.

V is TRBV9 and J is TRBJ2-3; D may be TRBD1 (6 bases). The CDR3 has 12 residues. CDR1 is SGDLS, CDR2 YYNGEE, per germline. Trimming shortened V by 0 bases and J by 10 bases, and 9 bases separated the two germline ends. CDR3 sequence reads: CASSVDQGSQYF. Here the CDR3 DNA reads TGTGCCAGCAGCGTAGATCAGGGGTCGCAGTATTTT.

This chain links TRBV3-1 (or the pseudogene TRBV3-2) with TRBJ2-7; D is unclear. Germline V gives CDR1 LGHDT, CDR2 YNNKEL (reference sequence). Trimming pared 0 bases from V and 5 bases from J, leaving 14 bases between. This CDR3 contains 15 residues. The CDR3 loop is CASSQDLGPEDEQYF. DNA of the CDR3: TGTGCCAGCAGCCAAGATCTCGGGCCAGAGGACGAGCAGTACTTC.

This clone was seen only once. The chain carries TRBV6-5 and TRBJ2-1; possibly TRBD2 for D (6 bases). V gave up 6 bases and J gave up 3 bases, with 15 bases separating them. Germline V gene lookup returns CDR1 MNHEY and CDR2 SVGAGI. The CDR3 spans 15 residues. The CDR3 bases are TGTGCCAGCAGCTCGCGAGCGGAGGGCTACAATGAGCAGTTCTTC. Its protein is CASSSRAEGYNEQFF.